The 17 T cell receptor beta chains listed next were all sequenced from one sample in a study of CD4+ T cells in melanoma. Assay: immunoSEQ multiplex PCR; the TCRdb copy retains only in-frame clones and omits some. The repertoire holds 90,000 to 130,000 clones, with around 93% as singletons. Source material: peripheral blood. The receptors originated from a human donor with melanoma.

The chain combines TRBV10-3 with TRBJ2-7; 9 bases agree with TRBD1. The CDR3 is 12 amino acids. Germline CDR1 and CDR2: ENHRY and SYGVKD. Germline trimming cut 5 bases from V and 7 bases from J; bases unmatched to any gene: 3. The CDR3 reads CAISTGGWEQYF. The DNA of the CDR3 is TGTGCCATCAGTACAGGGGGCTGGGAGCAGTACTTC.

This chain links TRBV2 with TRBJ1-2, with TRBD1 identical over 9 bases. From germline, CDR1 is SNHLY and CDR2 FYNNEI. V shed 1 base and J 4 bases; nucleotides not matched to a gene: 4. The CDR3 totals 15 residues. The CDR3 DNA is TGTGCCAGCAGTGAAGACAGGGGGCAGGTCTATGGCTACACCTTC. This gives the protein CASSEDRGQVYGYTF.

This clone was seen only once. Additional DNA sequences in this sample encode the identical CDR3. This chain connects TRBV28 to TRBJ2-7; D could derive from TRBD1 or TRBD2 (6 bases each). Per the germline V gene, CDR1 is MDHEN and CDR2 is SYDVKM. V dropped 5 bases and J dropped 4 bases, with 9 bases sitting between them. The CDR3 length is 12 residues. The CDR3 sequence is CASSLGGYEQYF. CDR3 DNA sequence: TGTGCCAGCAGTCTAGGGGGGTACGAGCAGTACTTC.

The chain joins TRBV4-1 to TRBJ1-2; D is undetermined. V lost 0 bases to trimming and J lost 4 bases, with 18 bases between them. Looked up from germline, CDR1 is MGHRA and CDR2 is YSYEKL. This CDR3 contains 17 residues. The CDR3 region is CASSQEPGPHVVYGYTF. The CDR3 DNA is TGCGCCAGCAGCCAAGAACCCGGGCCGCATGTAGTCTATGGCTACACCTTC.

The chain's CDR3 is CASSPDRALYNEQFF. The CDR3 DNA follows: TGTGCCAGCAGCCCGGACAGGGCCCTATACAATGAGCAGTTCTTC. This sequence joins TRBV6-5 and TRBJ2-1; 8 bases fit TRBD1. The CDR3 runs 15 residues. V shed 6 bases and J 4 bases; nucleotides not matched to a gene: 8. Germline V gene sequence: CDR1 MNHEY, CDR2 SVGAGI.

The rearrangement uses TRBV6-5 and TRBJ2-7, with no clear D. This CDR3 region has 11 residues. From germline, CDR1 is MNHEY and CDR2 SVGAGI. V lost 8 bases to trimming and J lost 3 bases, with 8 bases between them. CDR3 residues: CASALNYEQYF. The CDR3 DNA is TGTGCCAGCGCATTAAACTACGAGCAGTACTTC.

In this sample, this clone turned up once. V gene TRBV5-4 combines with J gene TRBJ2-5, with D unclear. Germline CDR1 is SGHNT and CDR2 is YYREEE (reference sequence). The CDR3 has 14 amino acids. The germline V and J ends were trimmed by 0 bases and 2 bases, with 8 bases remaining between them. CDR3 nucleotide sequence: TGTGCCAGCAGCTTGGTGGGCATTCAAGAGACCCAGTACTTC. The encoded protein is CASSLVGIQETQYF. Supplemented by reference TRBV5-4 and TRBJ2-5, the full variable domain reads ETGVTQSPTHLIKTRGQQVTLRCSSQSGHNTVSWYQQALGQGPQFIFQYYREEENGRGNFPPRFSGLQFPNYSSELNVNALELDDSALYLCASSLVGIQETQYFGPGTRLLVL.

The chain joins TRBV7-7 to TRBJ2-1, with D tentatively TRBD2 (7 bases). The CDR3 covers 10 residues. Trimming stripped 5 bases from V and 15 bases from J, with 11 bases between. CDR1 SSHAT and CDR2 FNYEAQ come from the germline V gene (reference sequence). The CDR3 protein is CASSPGGPFF. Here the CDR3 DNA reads TGTGCCAGCAGCCCCGGGGGGCCGTTCTTC.

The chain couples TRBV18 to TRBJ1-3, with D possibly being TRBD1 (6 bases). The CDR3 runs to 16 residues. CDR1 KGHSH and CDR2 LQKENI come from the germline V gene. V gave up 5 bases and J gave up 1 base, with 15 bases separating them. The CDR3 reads CASSGNPGASGNTIYF. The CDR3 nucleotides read TGTGCCAGCTCAGGCAATCCAGGGGCTTCTGGAAACACCATATATTTT.

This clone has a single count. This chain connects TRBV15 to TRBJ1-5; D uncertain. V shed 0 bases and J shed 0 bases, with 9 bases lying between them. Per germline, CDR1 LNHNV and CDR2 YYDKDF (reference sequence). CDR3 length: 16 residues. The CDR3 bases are TGTGCCACCAGCAGAGATAAGGTTAATAGCAATCAGCCCCAGCATTTT. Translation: CATSRDKVNSNQPQHF.

CDR3 region: CSVRRGTWGYTF. Here the CDR3 DNA reads TGCAGCGTCCGCAGGGGGACCTGGGGCTACACCTTC. V and J are TRBV29-1 and TRBJ1-2; 7 bases fit TRBD1. With 6 bases clipped from V and 8 bases from J, the junction kept 9 bases outside the gene matches. The CDR3 extends over 12 amino acids. Germline V lookup: CDR1 SQVTM, CDR2 ANQGSEA. The complete variable domain, with remaining parts taken from reference TRBV29-1 and TRBJ1-2, reads SAVISQKPSRDICQRGTSLTIQCQVDSQVTMMFWYRQQPGQSLTLIATANQGSEATYESGFVIDKFPISRPNLTFSTLTVSNMSPEDSSIYLCSVRRGTWGYTFGSGTRLTVV.

CDR3 DNA: TGCGCCAGCAGAACGGGGGGGGCGAACACCGGGGAGCTGTTTTTT. Protein product: CASRTGGANTGELFF. This chain uses TRBV5-1 with TRBJ2-2; 8 bases are a match to TRBD2. CDR1 is SGHRS, CDR2 YFSETQ, per germline. The CDR3 sequence is 15 residues long. V shed 5 bases and J 0 bases; nucleotides not matched to a gene: 3.

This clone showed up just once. CDR3 DNA: TGTGCCAGCAGCACCGGACAGGTCGGCGCAGATACGCAGTATTTT. As protein: CASSTGQVGADTQYF. The chain has TRBV5-5 and TRBJ2-3; 7 nucleotides agree with TRBD1. Germline CDR1 and CDR2: SGHKS and YYEKEE (reference sequence). This CDR3 is 15 amino acids long. The junction had 9 bases not matched to a gene; V was cut back by 4 bases and J by 4 bases.

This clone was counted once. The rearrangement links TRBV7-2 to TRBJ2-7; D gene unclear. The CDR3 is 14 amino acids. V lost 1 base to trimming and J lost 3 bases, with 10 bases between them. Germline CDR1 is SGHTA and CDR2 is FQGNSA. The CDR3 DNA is TGTGCCAGCAGCTTAGTGGGCGAGCTCTACGAGCAGTACTTC. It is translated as CASSLVGELYEQYF. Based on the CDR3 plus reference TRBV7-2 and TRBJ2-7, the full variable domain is GAGVSQSPSNKVTEKGKDVELRCDPISGHTALYWYRQSLGQGLEFLIYFQGNSAPDKSGLPSDRFSAERTGGSVSTLTIQRTQQEDSAVYLCASSLVGELYEQYFGPGTRLTVT.

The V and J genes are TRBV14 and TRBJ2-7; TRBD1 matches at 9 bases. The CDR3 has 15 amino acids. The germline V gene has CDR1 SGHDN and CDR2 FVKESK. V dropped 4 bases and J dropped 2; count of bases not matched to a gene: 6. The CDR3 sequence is CASSLRTGEAYEQYF. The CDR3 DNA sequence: TGTGCCAGCAGCCTACGGACAGGGGAGGCCTACGAGCAGTACTTC. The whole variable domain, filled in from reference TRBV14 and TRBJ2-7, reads EAGVTQFPSHSVIEKGQTVTLRCDPISGHDNLYWYRRVMGKEIKFLLHFVKESKQDESGMPNNRFLAERTGGTYSTLKVQPAELEDSGVYFCASSLRTGEAYEQYFGPGTRLTVT.

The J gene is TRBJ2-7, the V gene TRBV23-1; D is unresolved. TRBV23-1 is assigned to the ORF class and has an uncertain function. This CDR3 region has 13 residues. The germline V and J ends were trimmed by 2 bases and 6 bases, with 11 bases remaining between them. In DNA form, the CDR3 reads TGCGCCAGCAGTCAAGAGGCGATTTGCGAGCAGTACTTC. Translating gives CASSQEAICEQYF.

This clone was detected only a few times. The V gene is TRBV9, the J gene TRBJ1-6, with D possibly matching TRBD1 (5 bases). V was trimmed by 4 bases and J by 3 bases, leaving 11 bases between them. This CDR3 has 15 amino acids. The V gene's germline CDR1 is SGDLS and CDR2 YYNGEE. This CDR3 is CASSPRDGYNSPLHF. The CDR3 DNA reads TGTGCCAGCAGCCCTCGGGACGGCTATAATTCACCCCTCCACTTT.